This TCR beta chain originates from a study of blood T cell repertoires in COVID-19. Germline loops: CDR1 SGHTA, CDR2 FQGNSA. The ends lost 0 bases at V and 6 bases at J; junction bases unmatched: 3. The CDR3 covers 15 residues. Profiling relied on immunoSEQ multiplex PCR, and the TCRdb table lists in-frame clones only, not all of them. The sample has 300,000 to 500,000 clones, roughly 90% seen once. The origin of this receptor is a woman aged 30 to 39 with acute COVID-19. Sequencing input: PBMCs or T cells enriched from blood (not recorded which). The chain uses TRBV7-2 and TRBJ2-2; 8 nucleotides line up with TRBD1. CDR3 nucleotide sequence: TGTGCCAGCAGCTTAGCGACAGGGGTCGCCGGGGAGCTGTTTTTT. This gives the protein CASSLATGVAGELFF.